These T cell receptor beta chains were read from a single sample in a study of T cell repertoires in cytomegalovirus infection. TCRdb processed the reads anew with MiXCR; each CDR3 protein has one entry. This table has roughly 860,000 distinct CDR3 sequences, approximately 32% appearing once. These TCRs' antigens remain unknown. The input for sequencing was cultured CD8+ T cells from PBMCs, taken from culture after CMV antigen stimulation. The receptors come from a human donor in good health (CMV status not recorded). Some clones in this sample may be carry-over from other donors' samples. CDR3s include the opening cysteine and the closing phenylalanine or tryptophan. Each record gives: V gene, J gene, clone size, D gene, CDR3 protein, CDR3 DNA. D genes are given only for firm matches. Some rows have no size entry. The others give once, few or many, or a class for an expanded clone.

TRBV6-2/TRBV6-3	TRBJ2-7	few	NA	CASSYSYRPSEQYF	TGTGCCAGCAGTTACTCCTATCGGCCCTCGGAGCAGTACTTC
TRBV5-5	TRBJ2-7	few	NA	CASTGTMEDEQYF	TGTGCCAGCACCGGGACCATGGAGGACGAGCAGTACTTC
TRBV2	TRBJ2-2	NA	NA	CASNEGVWTGELFF	TGTGCCAGCAATGAGGGGGTATGGACCGGGGAGCTGTTTTTT
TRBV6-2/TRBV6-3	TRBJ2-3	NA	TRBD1	CASSLHFPGGEGDTQYF	TGTGCCAGCAGCCTCCACTTCCCAGGGGGCGAGGGAGATACGCAGTATTTT
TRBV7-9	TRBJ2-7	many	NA	CASSLAGSTYEQYF	TGTGCCAGCAGCTTGGCGGGATCGACCTACGAGCAGTACTTC
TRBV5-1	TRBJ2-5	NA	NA	CASSLPSQETQYF	TGCGCCAGCAGCTTGCCTAGCCAAGAGACCCAGTACTTC
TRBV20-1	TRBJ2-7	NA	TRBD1	CSAAAQGVFGDYEQYF	TGCAGTGCTGCGGCACAGGGGGTATTCGGGGACTACGAGCAGTACTTC
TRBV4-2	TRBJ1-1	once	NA	CASSQDGVGDGENTEAFF	TGTGCCAGCAGCCAAGATGGGGTGGGGGACGGTGAGAACACTGAAGCTTTCTTT
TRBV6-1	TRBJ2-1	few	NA	CASSVTRRDEQFF	TGTGCCAGCAGCGTGACTAGGCGGGATGAGCAGTTCTTC
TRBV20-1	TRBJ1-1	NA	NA	CSARLILSSEAFF	TGCAGTGCTAGATTAATACTTAGCTCTGAAGCTTTCTTT
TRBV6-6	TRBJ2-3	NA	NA	CASSSLEWGRTDTQYF	TGTGCCAGCAGTTCCTTGGAATGGGGTCGCACAGATACGCAGTATTTT
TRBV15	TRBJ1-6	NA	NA	CATSRVADNSPLHF	TGTGCCACCAGCAGAGTAGCTGATAATTCACCCCTCCACTTT
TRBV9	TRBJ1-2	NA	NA	CASSVGGSNYGYTF	TGTGCCAGCAGCGTAGGTGGCAGTAACTATGGCTACACCTTC
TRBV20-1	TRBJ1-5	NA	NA	CSAIGGNQPQHF	TGCAGTGCTATCGGGGGCAATCAGCCCCAGCATTTT
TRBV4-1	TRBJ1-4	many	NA	CASSQSDRTTNEKLFF	TGCGCCAGCAGCCAATCTGACAGGACGACTAATGAAAAACTGTTTTTT
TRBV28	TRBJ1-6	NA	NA	CASSFSAYMGSPLHF	TGTGCCAGCAGTTTCTCGGCTTATATGGGTTCACCCCTCCACTTT
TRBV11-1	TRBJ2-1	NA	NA	CASSLGPTGDNEQFF	TGTGCCAGCAGCTTAGGACCGACAGGCGACAATGAGCAGTTCTTC
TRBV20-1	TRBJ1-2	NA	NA	CSARMKDNYGYTF	TGCAGTGCTCGGATGAAGGATAACTATGGCTACACCTTC
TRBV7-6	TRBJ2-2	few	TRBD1	CASSLTTGVELFF	TGTGCCAGCAGCTTAACGACAGGGGTGGAGCTGTTTTTT
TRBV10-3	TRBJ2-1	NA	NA	CAISGLGAGYNEQFF	TGTGCCATCAGTGGACTTGGCGCAGGGTACAATGAGCAGTTCTTC
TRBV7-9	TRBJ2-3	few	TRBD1	CASSWGTGRTDTQYF	TGTGCCAGCAGCTGGGGGACAGGCCGCACAGATACGCAGTATTTT
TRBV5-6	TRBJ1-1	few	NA	CASCDGGTEAFF	TGTGCCAGCTGCGATGGCGGCACTGAAGCTTTCTTT
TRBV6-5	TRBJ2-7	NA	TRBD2	CASSRLAGVDEQYF	TGTGCCAGCAGTCGACTAGCGGGAGTTGACGAGCAGTACTTC
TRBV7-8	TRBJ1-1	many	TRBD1	CASSSFDRDAGAEAFF	TGTGCCAGCAGCTCATTCGACAGGGATGCGGGTGCTGAAGCTTTCTTT
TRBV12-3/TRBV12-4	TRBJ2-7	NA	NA	CASRPGGGDSEQYF	TGTGCCAGCAGACCCGGTGGGGGGGACAGCGAGCAGTACTTC
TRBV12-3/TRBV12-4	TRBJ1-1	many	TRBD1	CASSLGQGPEAFF	TGTGCCAGCAGTTTGGGACAGGGGCCTGAAGCTTTCTTT
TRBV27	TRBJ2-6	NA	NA	CASSYPSGANVLTF	TGTGCCAGCAGTTACCCCTCTGGGGCCAACGTCCTGACTTTC
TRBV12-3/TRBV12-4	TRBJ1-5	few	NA	CASSFMPGRRQVAQPQHF	TGTGCCAGCAGTTTCATGCCCGGGCGCCGACAGGTGGCTCAGCCCCAGCATTTT
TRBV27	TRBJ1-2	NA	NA	CASSLGGGGSGYTF	TGTGCCAGCAGCCTGGGGGGGGGAGGATCTGGCTACACCTTC